This section outlines one TCR beta chain sequence together with its context. This table comes from immunoSEQ multiplex PCR, and its TCRdb copy is limited to in-frame clones, with some not included. Of 90,000 to 100,000 clones listed, about 92% are singletons. This sample stems from a study of T cell changes during pregnancy in multiple sclerosis. Trimming at V came to 4 bases and at J to 1 base, leaving 10 bases not matched to a gene. The germline gives CDR1 SGDLS, CDR2 YYNGEE. The CDR3 length is 16 residues. This TCR came from a female donor in good health, enrolled as a control in a pregnancy study. This chain joins TRBV9 and TRBJ1-2; 7 bases align to TRBD1. The starting material was peripheral blood, obtained after pregnancy. The CDR3 protein is CASSSPRGQFNYGYTF. DNA of the CDR3: TGTGCCAGCAGCTCACCACGGGGACAGTTTAACTATGGCTACACCTTC.